This is a list of T cell receptor beta chains from one sample in a study of CD4 T cells in relation to SARS-CoV-2 and coronaviruses. Profiling relied on immunoSEQ multiplex PCR, and the TCRdb table lists in-frame clones only, not all of them. The repertoire has about 41,000 clones, 84% of them found once; the top ten carry 1% to 1.5%. No antigen is known for these receptors. Sequencing was carried out using naive CD4+ T cells from PBMCs, cultured in vitro. Source of these receptors: an adult with COVID-19. CDR3s include the opening cysteine and the closing phenylalanine or tryptophan. A D gene is named only where the DNA matches it firmly. Clone size is stated in some rows and not others, as once, few, many or a class when expanded.

TRBV18	-	TRBJ1-3	TRBD1	CASATGSGSGNTIYF	TGTGCCAGCGCGACAGGGTCAGGATCTGGAAACACCATATATTTT
TRBV5-6	-	TRBJ2-7	TRBD1	CASRKLGTGSYEQYF	TGTGCCAGCAGAAAACTGGGGACAGGGAGCTACGAGCAGTACTTC
TRBV20-1	-	TRBJ2-7	TRBD1	CSASVFAQGYGYEQYF	TGCAGTGCTAGTGTATTTGCACAGGGGTACGGATACGAGCAGTACTTC
TRBV30	-	TRBJ1-3	-	CAWAGGANSGNTIYF	TGTGCCTGGGCCGGAGGGGCTAACTCTGGAAACACCATATATTTT
TRBV7-2	-	TRBJ2-5	TRBD2	CASSSGTSGIETQYF	TGTGCCAGCAGCTCTGGGACTAGCGGGATTGAGACCCAGTACTTC
TRBV4-2	-	TRBJ2-5	TRBD2	CASSQEGLAGVKTQYF	TGTGCCAGCAGCCAAGAGGGTCTAGCGGGAGTAAAGACCCAGTACTTC
TRBV2	-	TRBJ2-2	TRBD2	CASSEAGGLGTGELFF	TGTGCCAGCAGTGAAGCCGGGGGGTTAGGCACCGGGGAGCTGTTTTTT
TRBV4-1	-	TRBJ1-1	TRBD1	CASSQKLTGGSAEAFF	TGCGCCAGCAGCCAAAAATTAACAGGGGGATCCGCTGAAGCTTTCTTT
TRBV19	-	TRBJ2-4	TRBD2	CASSIENSGTPRGNIQYF	TGTGCCAGTAGTATAGAGAATAGCGGGACTCCTCGGGGAAACATTCAGTACTTC
TRBV19	few	TRBJ1-1	TRBD1	CASRERTGLNTEAFF	TGTGCCAGTAGGGAGAGGACAGGACTGAACACTGAAGCTTTCTTT
TRBV25-1	-	TRBJ1-1	-	CASRQNTEAFF	TGTGCCAGCAGACAGAACACTGAAGCTTTCTTT
TRBV28	-	TRBJ1-1	-	CASNRYNTEAFF	TGTGCCAGCAACCGGTATAACACTGAAGCTTTCTTT
TRBV29-1	-	TRBJ2-7	TRBD2	CSVELAGGSYEQYF	TGCAGCGTTGAGCTCGCGGGGGGCTCCTACGAGCAGTACTTC
TRBV2	-	TRBJ2-7	-	CASSEFGVQNEQYF	TGTGCCAGCAGTGAATTTGGAGTTCAGAACGAGCAGTACTTC
TRBV7-8	-	TRBJ2-1	-	CASSLSRGPREQFF	TGTGCCAGCAGCTTATCCCGCGGGCCTCGTGAGCAGTTCTTC
TRBV11-1	-	TRBJ2-5	TRBD1	CASSKQGRRETQYF	TGTGCCAGCAGCAAACAGGGGAGAAGGGAGACCCAGTACTTC
TRBV7-9	few	TRBJ2-1	-	CASSLESLIEQFF	TGTGCCAGCAGCTTAGAGAGCCTAATCGAGCAGTTCTTC
TRBV11-3	few	TRBJ2-1	-	CASSLGGTGNEQFF	TGTGCCAGCAGCTTAGGAGGGACGGGCAATGAGCAGTTCTTC
TRBV19	-	TRBJ1-5	-	CASSIQGAGVNQPQHF	TGTGCCAGTAGTATTCAGGGAGCGGGGGTCAATCAGCCCCAGCATTTT
TRBV19	-	TRBJ1-4	-	CASSIDNRVEKLFF	TGTGCCAGTAGTATAGACAACAGGGTTGAAAAACTGTTTTTT
TRBV11-2	few	TRBJ1-5	-	CASSLGMRQPQHF	TGTGCCAGCAGCCTTGGGATGCGGCAGCCCCAGCATTTT
TRBV30	few	TRBJ1-2	-	CACLRENVYGYTF	TGTGCCTGCCTCAGGGAAAACGTCTATGGCTACACCTTC
TRBV10-3	-	TRBJ2-7	-	CAISESAGEQYF	TGTGCCATCAGTGAGTCAGCGGGCGAGCAGTACTTC
TRBV14	-	TRBJ2-5	TRBD1	CASSPERGGNLQETQYF	TGTGCCAGCAGCCCGGAACGAGGGGGCAACCTCCAAGAGACCCAGTACTTC
TRBV2	-	TRBJ2-4	-	CASSGQVRRRNIQYF	TGTGCCAGCAGTGGACAGGTCAGAAGGAGAAACATTCAGTACTTC